This TCR beta chain is drawn from a study of CD8 T cells in Susac syndrome. Random hexamers were used to reverse transcribe about 0.5 to 1 ug of RNA. The authors amplified TCR beta CDR3 across 54 Vbeta and 13 Jbeta using immunoSEQ multiplex PCR. TCRdb recomputed calls from the immunoSEQ multiplex PCR reads with MiXCR, one row per CDR3 protein. There are around 180,000 distinct CDR3 sequences in the sample; 85% to 95% occur only once, and around 0.15% lies in the top ten. Sequencing of TCR beta drew on CD8+ and CD4+ T cells from blood. Treatment-naive patients with stable or active relapsing-remitting disease served as multiple sclerosis controls. While CD8+ and CD4+ T cells were isolated negatively, TEMRA cells were enriched by FACS. This receptor was obtained from a human donor with multiple sclerosis. The source material was CD8+ T cells from PBMCs.

The CDR3 region is CSARDQTSGGNEQFF. As DNA, the CDR3 is TGCAGTGCTAGAGATCAGACTAGCGGGGGCAATGAGCAGTTCTTC. The chain couples TRBV20-1 to TRBJ2-1; 12 bases align to TRBD2. V gave up 0 bases and J gave up 6 bases; unmatched junction bases: 3. The germline CDR1 and CDR2 sequences are DFQATT and SNEGSKA (reference sequence). The CDR3 totals 15 residues.